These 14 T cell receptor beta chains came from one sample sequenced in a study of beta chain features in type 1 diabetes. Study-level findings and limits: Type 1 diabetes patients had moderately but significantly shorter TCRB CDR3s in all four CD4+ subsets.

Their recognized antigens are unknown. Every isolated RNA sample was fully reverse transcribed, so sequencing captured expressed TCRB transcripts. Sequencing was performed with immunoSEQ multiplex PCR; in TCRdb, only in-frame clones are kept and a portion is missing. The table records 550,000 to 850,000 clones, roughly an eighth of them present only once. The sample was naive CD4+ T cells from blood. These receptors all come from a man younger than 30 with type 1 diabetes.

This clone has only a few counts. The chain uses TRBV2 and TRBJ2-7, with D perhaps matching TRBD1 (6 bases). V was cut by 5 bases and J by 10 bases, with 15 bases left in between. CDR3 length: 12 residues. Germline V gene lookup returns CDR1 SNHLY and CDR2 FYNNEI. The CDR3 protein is CASSTTIQGQYF. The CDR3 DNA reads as TGTGCCAGCAGTACAACGATACAGGGACAGTACTTC.

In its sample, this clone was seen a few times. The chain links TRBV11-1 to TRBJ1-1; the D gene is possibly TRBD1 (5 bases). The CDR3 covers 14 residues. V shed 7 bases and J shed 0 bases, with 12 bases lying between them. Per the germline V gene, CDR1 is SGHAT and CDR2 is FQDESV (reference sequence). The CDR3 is CASTLGQLNTEAFF. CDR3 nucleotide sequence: TGTGCCAGCACCCTGGGGCAGTTGAACACTGAAGCTTTCTTT.

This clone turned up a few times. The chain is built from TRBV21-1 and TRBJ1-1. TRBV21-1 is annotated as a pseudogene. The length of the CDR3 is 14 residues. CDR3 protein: CASSKAGVSTEAFF. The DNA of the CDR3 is TGTGCCAGCAGCAAAGCGGGGGTGAGTACTGAAGCTTTCTTT.

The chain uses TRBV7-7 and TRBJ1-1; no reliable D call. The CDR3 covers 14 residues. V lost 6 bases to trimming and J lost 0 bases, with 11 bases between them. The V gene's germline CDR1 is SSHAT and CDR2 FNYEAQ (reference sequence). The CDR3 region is CASSPENLNTEAFF. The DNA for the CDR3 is TGTGCCAGCAGTCCAGAGAACCTGAACACTGAAGCTTTCTTT.

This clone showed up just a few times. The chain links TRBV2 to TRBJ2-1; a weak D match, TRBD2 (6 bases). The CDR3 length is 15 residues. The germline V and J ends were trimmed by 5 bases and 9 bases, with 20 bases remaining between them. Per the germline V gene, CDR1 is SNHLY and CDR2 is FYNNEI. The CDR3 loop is CASSLLASGPSEQFF. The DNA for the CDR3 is TGTGCCAGCAGTTTACTAGCCAGTGGGCCAAGTGAGCAGTTCTTC.

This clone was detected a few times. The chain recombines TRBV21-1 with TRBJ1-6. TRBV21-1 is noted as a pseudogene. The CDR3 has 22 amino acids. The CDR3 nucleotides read TGTGCCAGCAGCAAACAGAGCGGACCGGGACCACTTGGCGCTCCTATCGGTTCACCCCTCCACTTT. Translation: CASSKQSGPGPLGAPIGSPLHF.

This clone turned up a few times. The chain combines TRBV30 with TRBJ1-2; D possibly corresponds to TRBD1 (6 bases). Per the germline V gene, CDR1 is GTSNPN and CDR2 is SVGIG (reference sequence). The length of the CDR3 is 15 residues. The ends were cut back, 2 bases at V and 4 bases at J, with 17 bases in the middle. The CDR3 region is CAWSRGTPTTYGYTF. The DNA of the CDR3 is TGTGCCTGGAGTAGGGGGACTCCCACCACCTATGGCTACACCTTC.

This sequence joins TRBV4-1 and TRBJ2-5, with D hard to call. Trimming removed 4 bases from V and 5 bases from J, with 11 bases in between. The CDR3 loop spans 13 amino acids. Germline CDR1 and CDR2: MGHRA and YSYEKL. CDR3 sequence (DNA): TGCGCCAGCAGCCTAGTCCTCCAGGAGACCCAGTACTTC. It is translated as CASSLVLQETQYF.

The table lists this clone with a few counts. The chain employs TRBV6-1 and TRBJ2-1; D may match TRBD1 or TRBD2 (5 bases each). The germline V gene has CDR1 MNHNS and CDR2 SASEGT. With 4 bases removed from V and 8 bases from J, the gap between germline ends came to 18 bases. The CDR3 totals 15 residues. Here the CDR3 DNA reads TGTGCCAGCAGTGGAGAACGATATCGGGGCGATGAGCAGTTCTTC. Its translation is CASSGERYRGDEQFF.

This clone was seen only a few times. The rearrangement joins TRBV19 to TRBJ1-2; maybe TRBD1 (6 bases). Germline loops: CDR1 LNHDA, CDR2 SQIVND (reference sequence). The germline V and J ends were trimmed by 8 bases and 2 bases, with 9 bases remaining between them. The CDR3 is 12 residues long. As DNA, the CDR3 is TGTGCCAGTCACCAGGGGAACTATGGCTACACCTTC. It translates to CASHQGNYGYTF.

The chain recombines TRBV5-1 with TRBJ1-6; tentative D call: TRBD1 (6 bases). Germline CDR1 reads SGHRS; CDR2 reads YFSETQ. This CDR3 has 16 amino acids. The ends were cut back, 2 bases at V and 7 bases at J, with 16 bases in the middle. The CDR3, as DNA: TGCGCCAGCAGCTTCATTACACAGGGAGGAAATTCACCCCTCCACTTT. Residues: CASSFITQGGNSPLHF.

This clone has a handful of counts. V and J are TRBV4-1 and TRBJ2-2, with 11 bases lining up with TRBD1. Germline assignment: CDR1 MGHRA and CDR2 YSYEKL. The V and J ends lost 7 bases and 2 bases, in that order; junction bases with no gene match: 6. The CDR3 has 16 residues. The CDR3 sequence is CASISGQGANTGELFF. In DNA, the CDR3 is TGCGCCAGCATCTCCGGACAGGGGGCTAACACCGGGGAGCTGTTTTTT.

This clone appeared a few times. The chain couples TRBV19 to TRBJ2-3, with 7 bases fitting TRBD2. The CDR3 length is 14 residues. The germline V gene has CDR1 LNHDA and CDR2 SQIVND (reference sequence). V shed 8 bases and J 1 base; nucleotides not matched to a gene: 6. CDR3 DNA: TGTGCCAGTCGGAGCGGGGCGGGCACAGATACGCAGTATTTT. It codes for CASRSGAGTDTQYF.

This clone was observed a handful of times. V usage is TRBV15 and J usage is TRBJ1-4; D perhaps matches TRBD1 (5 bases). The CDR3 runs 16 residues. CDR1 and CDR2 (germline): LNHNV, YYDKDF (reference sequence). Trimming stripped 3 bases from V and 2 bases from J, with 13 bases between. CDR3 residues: CATSSPQGGTNEKLFF. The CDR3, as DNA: TGTGCCACCAGCAGTCCCCAGGGAGGCACTAATGAAAAACTGTTTTTT.